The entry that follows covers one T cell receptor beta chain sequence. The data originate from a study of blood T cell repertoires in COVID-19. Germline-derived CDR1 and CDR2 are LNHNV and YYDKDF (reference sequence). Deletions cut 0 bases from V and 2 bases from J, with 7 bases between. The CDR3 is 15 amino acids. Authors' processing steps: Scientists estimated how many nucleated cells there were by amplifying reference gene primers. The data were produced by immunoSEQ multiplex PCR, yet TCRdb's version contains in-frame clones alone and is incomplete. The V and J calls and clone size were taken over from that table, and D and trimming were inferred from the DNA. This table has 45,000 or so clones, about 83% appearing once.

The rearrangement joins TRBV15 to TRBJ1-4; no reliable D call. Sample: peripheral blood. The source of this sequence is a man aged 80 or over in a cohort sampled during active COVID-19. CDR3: CATSRDGRTNEKLFF. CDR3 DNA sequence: TGTGCCACCAGCAGAGATGGGAGGACTAATGAAAAACTGTTTTTT.